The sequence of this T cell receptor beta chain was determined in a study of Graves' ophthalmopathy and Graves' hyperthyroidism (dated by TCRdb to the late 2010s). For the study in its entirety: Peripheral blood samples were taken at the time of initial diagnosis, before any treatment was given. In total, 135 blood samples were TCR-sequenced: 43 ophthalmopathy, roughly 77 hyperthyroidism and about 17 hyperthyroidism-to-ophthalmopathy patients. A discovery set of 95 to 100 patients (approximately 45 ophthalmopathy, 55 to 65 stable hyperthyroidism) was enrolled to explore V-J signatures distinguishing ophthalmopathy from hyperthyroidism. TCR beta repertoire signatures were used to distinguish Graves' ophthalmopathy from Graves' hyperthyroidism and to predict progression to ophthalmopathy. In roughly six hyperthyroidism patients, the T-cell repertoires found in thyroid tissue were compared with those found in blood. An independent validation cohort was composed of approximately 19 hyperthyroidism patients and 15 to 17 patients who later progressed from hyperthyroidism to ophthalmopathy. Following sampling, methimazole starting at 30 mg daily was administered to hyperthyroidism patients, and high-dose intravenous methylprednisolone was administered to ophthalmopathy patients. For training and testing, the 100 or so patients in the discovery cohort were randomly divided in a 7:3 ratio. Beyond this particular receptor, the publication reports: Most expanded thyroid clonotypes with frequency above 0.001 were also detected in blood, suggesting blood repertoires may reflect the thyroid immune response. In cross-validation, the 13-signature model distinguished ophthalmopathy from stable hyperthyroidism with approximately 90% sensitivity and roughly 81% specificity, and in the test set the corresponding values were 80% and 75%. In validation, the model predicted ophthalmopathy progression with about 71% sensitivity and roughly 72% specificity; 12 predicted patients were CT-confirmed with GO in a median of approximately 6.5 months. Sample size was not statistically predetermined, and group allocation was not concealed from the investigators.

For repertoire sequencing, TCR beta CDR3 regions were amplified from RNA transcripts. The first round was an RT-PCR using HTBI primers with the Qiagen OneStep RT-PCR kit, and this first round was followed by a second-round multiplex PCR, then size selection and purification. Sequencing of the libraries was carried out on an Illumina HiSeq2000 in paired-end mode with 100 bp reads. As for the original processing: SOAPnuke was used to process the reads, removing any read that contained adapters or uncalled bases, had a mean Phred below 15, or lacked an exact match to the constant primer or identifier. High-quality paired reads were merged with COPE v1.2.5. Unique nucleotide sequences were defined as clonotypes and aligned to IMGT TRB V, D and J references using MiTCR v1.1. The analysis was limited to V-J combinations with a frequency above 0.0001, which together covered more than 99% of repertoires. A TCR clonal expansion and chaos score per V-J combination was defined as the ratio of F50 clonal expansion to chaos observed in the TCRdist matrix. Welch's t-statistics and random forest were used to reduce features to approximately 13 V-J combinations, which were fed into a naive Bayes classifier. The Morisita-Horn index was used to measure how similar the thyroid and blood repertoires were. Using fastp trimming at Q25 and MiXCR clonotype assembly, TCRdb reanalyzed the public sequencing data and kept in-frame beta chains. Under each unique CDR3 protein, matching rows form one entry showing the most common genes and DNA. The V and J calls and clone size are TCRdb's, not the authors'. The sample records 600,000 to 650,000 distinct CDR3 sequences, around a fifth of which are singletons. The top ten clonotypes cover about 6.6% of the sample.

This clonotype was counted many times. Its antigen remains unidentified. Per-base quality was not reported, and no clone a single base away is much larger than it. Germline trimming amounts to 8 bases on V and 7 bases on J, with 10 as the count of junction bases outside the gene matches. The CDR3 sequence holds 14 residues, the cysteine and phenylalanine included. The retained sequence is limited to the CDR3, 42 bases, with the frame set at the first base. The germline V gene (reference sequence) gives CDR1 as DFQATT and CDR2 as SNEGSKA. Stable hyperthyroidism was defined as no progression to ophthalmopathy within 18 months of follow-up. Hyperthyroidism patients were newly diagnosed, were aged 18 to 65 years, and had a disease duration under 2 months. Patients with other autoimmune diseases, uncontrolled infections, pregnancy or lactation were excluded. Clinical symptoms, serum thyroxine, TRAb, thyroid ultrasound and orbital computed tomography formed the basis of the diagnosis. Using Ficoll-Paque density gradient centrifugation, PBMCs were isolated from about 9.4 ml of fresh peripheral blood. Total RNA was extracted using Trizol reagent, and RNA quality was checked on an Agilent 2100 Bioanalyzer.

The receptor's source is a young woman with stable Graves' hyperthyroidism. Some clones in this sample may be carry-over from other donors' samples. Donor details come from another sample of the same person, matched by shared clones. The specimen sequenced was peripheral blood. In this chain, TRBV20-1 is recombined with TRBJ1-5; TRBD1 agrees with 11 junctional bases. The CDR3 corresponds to CSRAKGTGGQPQHF. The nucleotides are TGCAGTCGAGCAAAAGGGACAGGGGGACAGCCCCAGCATTTT.